Sequencing of this T cell receptor beta chain was carried out in a study of monozygotic twins with cystic fibrosis. This clone was recorded a few times. Its target is not known. Germline CDR1 and CDR2: SGHRS and YFSETQ. Trimming left V 0 bases short and J 6 bases short, with 7 bases between. This CDR3 comprises 12 residues. Measured with immunoSEQ multiplex PCR; TCRdb has only the in-frame clones, and not every one. The table has approximately 34,000 clones, about 80% seen once; the top ten hold around 1.7%. General observations from the study: V usage most resembled the co-twin in 13 of 16 pairs.

This clonotype was obtained from a girl aged 2-9 years with cystic fibrosis. The chain employs TRBV5-1 and TRBJ2-7; D remains unclear. Sequenced material: blood. The CDR3 sequence: CASSLEAGEQYF. CDR3 DNA: TGCGCCAGCAGCTTGGAGGCTGGCGAGCAGTACTTC.